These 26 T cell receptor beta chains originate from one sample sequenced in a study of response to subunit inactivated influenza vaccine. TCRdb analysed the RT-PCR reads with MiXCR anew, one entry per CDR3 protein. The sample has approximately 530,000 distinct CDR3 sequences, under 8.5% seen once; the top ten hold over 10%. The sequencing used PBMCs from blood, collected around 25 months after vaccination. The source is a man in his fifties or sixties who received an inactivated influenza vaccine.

The CDR3, as DNA: TGCGCCAGCAGCCTCACGTCCCCAGGGGGATTTTCTGGAAACACCATATATTTT. Its translation: CASSLTSPGGFSGNTIYF. The chain employs TRBV4-1 and TRBJ1-3, with 7 positions matching TRBD1. Germline CDR1 reads MGHRA; CDR2 reads YSYEKL. Trimming cost V 4 bases and J 1 base; bases outside gene matches: 13. The CDR3 runs 18 residues.

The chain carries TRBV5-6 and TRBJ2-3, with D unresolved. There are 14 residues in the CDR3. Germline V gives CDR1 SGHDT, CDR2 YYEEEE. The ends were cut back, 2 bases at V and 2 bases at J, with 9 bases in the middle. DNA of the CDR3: TGTGCCAGCAGCTTAAACACGGTCACAGATACGCAGTATTTT. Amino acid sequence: CASSLNTVTDTQYF.

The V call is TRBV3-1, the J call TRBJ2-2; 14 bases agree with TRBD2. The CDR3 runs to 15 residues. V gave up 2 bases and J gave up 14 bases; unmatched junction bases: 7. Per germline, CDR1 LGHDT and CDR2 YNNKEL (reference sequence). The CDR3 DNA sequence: TGTGCCAGCAGCCAAACCGGGACTAGCGGGAGAGGACTGTTTTTT. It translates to CASSQTGTSGRGLFF.

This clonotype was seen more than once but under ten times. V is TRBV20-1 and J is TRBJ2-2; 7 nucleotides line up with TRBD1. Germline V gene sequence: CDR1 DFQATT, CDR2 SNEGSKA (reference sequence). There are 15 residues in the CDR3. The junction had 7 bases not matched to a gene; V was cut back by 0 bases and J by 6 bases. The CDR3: CSARDGDSPAGELFF. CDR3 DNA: TGCAGTGCTAGAGACGGGGACAGCCCAGCCGGGGAGCTGTTTTTT.

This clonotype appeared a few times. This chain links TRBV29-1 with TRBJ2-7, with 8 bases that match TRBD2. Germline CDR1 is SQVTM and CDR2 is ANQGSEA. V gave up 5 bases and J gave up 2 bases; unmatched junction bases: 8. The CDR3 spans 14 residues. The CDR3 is CSVHSGDAAYEQYF. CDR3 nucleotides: TGCAGCGTTCATAGCGGGGACGCAGCCTACGAGCAGTACTTC.

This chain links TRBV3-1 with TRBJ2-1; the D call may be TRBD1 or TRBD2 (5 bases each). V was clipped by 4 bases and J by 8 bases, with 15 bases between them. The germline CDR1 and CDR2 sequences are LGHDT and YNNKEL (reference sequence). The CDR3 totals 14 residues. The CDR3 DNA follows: TGTGCCAGCAGCCCCTCGACAGAGGGCCATGAGCAGTTCTTC. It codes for CASSPSTEGHEQFF.

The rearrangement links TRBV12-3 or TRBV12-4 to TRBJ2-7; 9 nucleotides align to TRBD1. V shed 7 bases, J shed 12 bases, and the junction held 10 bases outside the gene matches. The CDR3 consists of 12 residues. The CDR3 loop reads CASTRTGVGPYF. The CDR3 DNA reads TGTGCCAGCACTCGGACAGGGGTAGGTCCGTACTTC.

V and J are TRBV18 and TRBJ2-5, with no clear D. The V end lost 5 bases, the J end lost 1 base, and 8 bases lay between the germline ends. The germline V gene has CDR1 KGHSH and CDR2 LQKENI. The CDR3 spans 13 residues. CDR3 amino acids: CASSGNLQETQYF. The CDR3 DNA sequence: TGTGCCAGCTCAGGAAACCTCCAAGAGACCCAGTACTTC.

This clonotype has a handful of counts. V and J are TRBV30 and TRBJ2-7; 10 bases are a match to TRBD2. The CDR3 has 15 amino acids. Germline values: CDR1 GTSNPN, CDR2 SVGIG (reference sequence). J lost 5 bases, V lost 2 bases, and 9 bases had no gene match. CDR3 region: CAWSTGLAGADEQYF. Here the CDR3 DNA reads TGTGCCTGGAGTACGGGCCTAGCGGGAGCGGACGAGCAGTACTTC.

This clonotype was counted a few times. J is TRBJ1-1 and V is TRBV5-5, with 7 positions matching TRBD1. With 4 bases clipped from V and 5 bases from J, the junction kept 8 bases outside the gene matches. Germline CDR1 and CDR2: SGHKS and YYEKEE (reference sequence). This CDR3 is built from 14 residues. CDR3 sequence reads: CASSRQGVETEAFF. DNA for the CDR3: TGTGCCAGCAGCCGTCAGGGGGTGGAGACTGAAGCTTTCTTT.

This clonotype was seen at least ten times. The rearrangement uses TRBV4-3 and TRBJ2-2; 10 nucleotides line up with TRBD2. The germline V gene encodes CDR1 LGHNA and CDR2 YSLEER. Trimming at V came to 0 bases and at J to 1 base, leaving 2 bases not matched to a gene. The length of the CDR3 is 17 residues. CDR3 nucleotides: TGCGCCAGCAGCCAAGATGCTAGCGGGGGGAACACCGGGGAGCTGTTTTTT. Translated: CASSQDASGGNTGELFF.

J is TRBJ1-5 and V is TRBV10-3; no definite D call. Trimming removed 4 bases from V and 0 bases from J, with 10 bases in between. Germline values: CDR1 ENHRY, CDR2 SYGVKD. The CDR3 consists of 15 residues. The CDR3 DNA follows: TGTGCCATCAGTGGCGGACCTTATAGCAATCAGCCCCAGCATTTT. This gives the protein CAISGGPYSNQPQHF.

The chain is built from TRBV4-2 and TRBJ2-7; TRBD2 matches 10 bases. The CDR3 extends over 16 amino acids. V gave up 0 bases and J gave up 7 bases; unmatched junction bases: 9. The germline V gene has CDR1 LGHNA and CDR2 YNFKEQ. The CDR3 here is CASSQEAASGSMEQYF. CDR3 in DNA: TGTGCCAGCAGCCAAGAGGCCGCTAGCGGGAGCATGGAGCAGTACTTC.

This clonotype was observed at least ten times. The CDR3 DNA reads as TGTGCCAGCAGCCGGAAGCCTGGGGAGCTGTTTTTT. Amino acids: CASSRKPGELFF. V gene TRBV3-1 combines with J gene TRBJ2-2, with no clear D. CDR1 LGHDT and CDR2 YNNKEL come from the germline V gene (reference sequence). The V gene lost 4 bases and the J gene lost 8 bases, with 8 bases spanning the gap. CDR3 length: 12 residues.

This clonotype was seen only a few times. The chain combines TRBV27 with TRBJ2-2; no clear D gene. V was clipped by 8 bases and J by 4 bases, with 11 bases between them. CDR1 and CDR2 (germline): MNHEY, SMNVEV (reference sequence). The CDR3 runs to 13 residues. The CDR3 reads CASLGPSTGELFF. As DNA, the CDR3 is TGTGCCAGCCTCGGGCCTTCCACCGGGGAGCTGTTTTTT.

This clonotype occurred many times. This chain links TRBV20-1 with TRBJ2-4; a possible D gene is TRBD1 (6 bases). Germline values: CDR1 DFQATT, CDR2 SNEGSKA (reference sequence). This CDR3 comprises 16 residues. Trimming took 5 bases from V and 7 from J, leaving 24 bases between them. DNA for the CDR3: TGCAGTGCTGGACCGTTTTCTCGACAGGATTTTAACATTCAGTACTTC. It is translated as CSAGPFSRQDFNIQYF.

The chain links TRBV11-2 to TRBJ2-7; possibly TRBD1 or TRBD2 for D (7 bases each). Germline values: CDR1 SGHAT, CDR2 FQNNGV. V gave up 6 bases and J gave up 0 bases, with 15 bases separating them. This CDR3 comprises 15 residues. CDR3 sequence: CASRGGDRGSYEQYF. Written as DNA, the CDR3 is TGTGCCAGCAGGGGGGGGGACAGAGGCTCCTACGAGCAGTACTTC. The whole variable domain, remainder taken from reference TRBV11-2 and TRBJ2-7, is EAGVAQSPRYKIIEKRQSVAFWCNPISGHATLYWYQQILGQGPKLLIQFQNNGVVDDSQLPKDRFSAERLKGVDSTLKIQPAKLEDSAVYLCASRGGDRGSYEQYFGPGTRLTVT.

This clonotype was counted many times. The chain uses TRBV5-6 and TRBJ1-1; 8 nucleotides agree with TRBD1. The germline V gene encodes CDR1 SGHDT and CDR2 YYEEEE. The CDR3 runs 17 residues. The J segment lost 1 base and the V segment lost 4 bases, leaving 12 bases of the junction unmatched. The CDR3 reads CASSPLQVGTGNTEAFF. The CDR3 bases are TGTGCCAGCAGCCCATTACAGGTGGGGACAGGGAACACTGAAGCTTTCTTT.

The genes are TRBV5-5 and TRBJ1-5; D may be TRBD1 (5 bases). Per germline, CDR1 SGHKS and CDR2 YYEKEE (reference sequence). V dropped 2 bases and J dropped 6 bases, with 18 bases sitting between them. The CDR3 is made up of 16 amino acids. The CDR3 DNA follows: TGTGCCAGCAGCTTCTCTGGACCAGGTACAGGTCAGCCCCAGCATTTT. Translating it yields CASSFSGPGTGQPQHF.

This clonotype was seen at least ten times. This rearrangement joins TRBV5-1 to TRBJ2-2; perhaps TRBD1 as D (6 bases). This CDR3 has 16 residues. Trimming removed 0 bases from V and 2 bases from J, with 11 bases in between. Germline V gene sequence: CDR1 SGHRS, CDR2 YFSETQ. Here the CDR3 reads CASSLGRTANTGELFF. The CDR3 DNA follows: TGCGCCAGCAGCTTGGGACGGACAGCCAACACCGGGGAGCTGTTTTTT.

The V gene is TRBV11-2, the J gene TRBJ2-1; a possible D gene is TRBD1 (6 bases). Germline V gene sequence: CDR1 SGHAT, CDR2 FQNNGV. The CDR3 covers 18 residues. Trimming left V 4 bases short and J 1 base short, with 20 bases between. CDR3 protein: CASSYPALTQGSYNEQFF. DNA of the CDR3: TGTGCCAGCAGCTACCCGGCGCTTACGCAGGGGTCCTACAATGAGCAGTTCTTC.

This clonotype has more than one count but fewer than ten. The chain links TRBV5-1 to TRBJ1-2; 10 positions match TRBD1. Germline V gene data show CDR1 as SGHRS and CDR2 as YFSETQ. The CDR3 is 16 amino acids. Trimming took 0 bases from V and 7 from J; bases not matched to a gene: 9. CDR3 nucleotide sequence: TGCGCCAGCAGCTTGGAGGGGACAGGGGCCTTGTTTGGCTACACCTTC. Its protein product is CASSLEGTGALFGYTF.

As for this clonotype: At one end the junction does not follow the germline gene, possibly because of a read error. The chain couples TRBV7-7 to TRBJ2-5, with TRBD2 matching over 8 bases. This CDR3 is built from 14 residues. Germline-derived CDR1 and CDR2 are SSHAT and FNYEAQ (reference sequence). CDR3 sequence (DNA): TGTGCTAGCAGCTTCGGGGGGGACCAAGAGACCCAGTACTTC. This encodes CASSFGGDQETQYF.

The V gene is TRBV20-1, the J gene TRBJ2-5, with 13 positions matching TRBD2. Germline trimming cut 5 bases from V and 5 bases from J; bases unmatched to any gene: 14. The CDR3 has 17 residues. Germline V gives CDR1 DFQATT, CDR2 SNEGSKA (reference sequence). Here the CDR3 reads CSAHLQRTSGSRETQYF. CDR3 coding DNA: TGCAGTGCTCACTTACAACGGACTAGCGGGAGTAGGGAGACCCAGTACTTC.

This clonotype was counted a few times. The CDR3 region is CSARDLDRNYGYTF. The CDR3 DNA reads TGCAGTGCTAGAGACCTAGACAGAAACTATGGCTACACCTTC. J is TRBJ1-2 and V is TRBV20-1; a weak D match, TRBD1 (5 bases). Trimming shortened V by 0 bases and J by 2 bases, and 10 bases separated the two germline ends. The CDR3 is made up of 14 amino acids. Germline CDR1 reads DFQATT; CDR2 reads SNEGSKA (reference sequence).

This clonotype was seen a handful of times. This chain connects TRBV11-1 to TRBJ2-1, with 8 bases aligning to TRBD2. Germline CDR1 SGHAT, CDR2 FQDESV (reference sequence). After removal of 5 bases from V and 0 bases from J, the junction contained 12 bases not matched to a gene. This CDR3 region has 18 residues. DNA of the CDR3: TGTGCCAGCAGCACCAGGACTAGCCGAACCCGCTCCTACAATGAGCAGTTCTTC. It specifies CASSTRTSRTRSYNEQFF.